These T cell receptor beta chains were read from a single sample in a study of CD8+ T cells in alopecia areata. The method was immunoSEQ multiplex PCR; TCRdb's version includes in-frame clones alone and lacks a portion of them. Here the sample spans some 150,000 clones, about 61% being singletons. The sample was CD4+ T cells sorted from blood, taken between weeks 55 and 65, from a patient treated with tofacitinib. All receptors come from a human donor with alopecia areata. Both conserved end residues are part of each CDR3. D genes are given only for firm matches. Where a row states a size, it is once, few, many or the class of an expanded clone; other rows omit it.

cdr3_nt cdr3_aa d_call j_call v_call clone_size
TGCGCCAGCAGCCAAATGGGTTTAGATACGCAGTATTTT CASSQMGLDTQYF - TRBJ2-3 TRBV5-1 -
TGTGCCTGGAGCGGAGACCGGGACATTGGCTCCTACAATGAGCAGTTCTTC CAWSGDRDIGSYNEQFF - TRBJ2-1 TRBV30 once
TGTGCCAGCAGCTTGACGGTTTACAATGAGCAGTTCTTC CASSLTVYNEQFF - TRBJ2-1 TRBV7-9 -
TGTGCCAGCAGTTTGTTATCGGGAGCGGGGACCCAGTACTTC CASSLLSGAGTQYF - TRBJ2-5 TRBV27 -
TGCGCCAGCAGCTCCGAGCCCCGGGGCACAGATACGCAGTATTTT CASSSEPRGTDTQYF - TRBJ2-3 TRBV5-1 -
TGTGCCACCAGCAGAGCGAGGGGGGGAACAGATACGCAGTATTTT CATSRARGGTDTQYF - TRBJ2-3 TRBV15 -
TGCAGCGTTGCTTCGGACAGGCGCTATGGCTACACCTTC CSVASDRRYGYTF TRBD1 TRBJ1-2 TRBV29-1 few
TGCGCCAGCAGCTTGGGAGCGGACCCAAGCACAGATACGCAGTATTTT CASSLGADPSTDTQYF - TRBJ2-3 TRBV5-1 -
TGCGCCAGCAGCTTAGGGACAACCAGCGGTTACGGCTACACCTTC CASSLGTTSGYGYTF - TRBJ1-2 TRBV5-1 -
TGTGCCAGCAGTTACTCGTCGAACTATGGCTACACCTTC CASSYSSNYGYTF - TRBJ1-2 TRBV6-6 -
TGTGCCTGGAGCCTAAGCGGGGGTGGGAGCAATCAGCCCCAGCATTTT CAWSLSGGGSNQPQHF - TRBJ1-5 TRBV30 few
TGTGCCTGGACCGCCAGGGGCTCCATCTATGGCTACACCTTC CAWTARGSIYGYTF - TRBJ1-2 TRBV30 -
TGTGCCAGCAGAAGACCAGGGGGTCCTTATGGCTACACCTTC CASRRPGGPYGYTF TRBD1 TRBJ1-2 TRBV6-5 few
TGTGCCACGGACTCAGGGGGCACACAGACCCAGTACTTC CATDSGGTQTQYF TRBD1 TRBJ2-5 TRBV10-3 -
TGTGCCTTTGATAGGTTATCCACCGGGGAGCTGTTTTTT CAFDRLSTGELFF - TRBJ2-2 TRBV30 -
TGTGCCAGCAGCCGAAGCAGTGGAATGGATACGCAGTATTTT CASSRSSGMDTQYF - TRBJ2-3 TRBV7-3 -
TGCGCCAGCAGCTTAAGCAGCCAGGGAAGTGGCTACACCTTC CASSLSSQGSGYTF - TRBJ1-2 TRBV5-1 -
TGCGCCAGCAGCCCCCACAGGGGACATGAGCAGTTCTTC CASSPHRGHEQFF TRBD1 TRBJ2-1 TRBV5-1 -
TGTGCCAGCAGTGAAGCGCGGTGGGACAGTTCCTACGAGCAGTACTTC CASSEARWDSSYEQYF TRBD1 TRBJ2-7 TRBV6-1 -
TGTGCCAGCCGGACTCCTCAAGAGACCCAGTACTTC CASRTPQETQYF - TRBJ2-5 TRBV6-5 -
TGTGCCAGCAGTGGGCGGAGGGGTAATGGCTACACCTTC CASSGRRGNGYTF - TRBJ1-2 TRBV2 -
TGTGCCAGCCTTACTCAGGGTCATCAGCCCCAGCATTTT CASLTQGHQPQHF - TRBJ1-5 TRBV28 -
TGCAGTGTTGAAAAGAACGAGGGCTACACCTTC CSVEKNEGYTF - TRBJ1-2 TRBV20-1 -
TGTGCCTGGAGCCCTCCCCCTCGGGCCTATCAGCCCCAGCATTTT CAWSPPPRAYQPQHF - TRBJ1-5 TRBV30 once
TGTGCCAGCAGCCCAGGGGTGGCAGCCGCGGCTGGAAACACCATATATTTT CASSPGVAAAAGNTIYF - TRBJ1-3 TRBV9 few